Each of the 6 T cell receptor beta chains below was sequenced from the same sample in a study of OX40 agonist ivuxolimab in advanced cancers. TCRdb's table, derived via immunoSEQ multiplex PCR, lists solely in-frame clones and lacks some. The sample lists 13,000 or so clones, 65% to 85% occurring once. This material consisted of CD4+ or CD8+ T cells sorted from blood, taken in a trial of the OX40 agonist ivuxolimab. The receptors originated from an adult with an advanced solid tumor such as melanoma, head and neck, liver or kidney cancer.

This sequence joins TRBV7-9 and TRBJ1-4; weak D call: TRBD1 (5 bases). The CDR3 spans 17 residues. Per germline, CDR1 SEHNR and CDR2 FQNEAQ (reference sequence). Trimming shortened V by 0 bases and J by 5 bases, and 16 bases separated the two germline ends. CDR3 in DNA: TGTGCCAGCAGCTTAGCTACACCGGGACCGACGAATGAAAAACTGTTTTTT. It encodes CASSLATPGPTNEKLFF.

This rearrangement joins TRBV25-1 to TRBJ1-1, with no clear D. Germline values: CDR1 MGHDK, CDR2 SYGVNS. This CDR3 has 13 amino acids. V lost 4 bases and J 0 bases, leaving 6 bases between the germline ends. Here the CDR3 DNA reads TGTGCCAGCAGTGTAAGAGTGAACACTGAAGCTTTCTTT. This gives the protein CASSVRVNTEAFF.

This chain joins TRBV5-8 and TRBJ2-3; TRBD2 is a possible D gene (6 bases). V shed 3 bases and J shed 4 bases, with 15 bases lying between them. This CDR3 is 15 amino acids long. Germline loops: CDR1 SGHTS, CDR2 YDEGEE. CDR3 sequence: CASSSKGRLADTQYF. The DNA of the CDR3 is TGTGCCAGCAGCTCCAAGGGGAGGCTAGCAGATACGCAGTATTTT.

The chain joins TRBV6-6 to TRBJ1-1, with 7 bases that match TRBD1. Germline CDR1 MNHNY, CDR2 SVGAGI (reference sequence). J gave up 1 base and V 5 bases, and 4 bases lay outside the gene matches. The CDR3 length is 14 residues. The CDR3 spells CASSTRDRNTEAFF. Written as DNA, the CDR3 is TGTGCCAGCAGTACACGGGACAGGAACACTGAAGCTTTCTTT.

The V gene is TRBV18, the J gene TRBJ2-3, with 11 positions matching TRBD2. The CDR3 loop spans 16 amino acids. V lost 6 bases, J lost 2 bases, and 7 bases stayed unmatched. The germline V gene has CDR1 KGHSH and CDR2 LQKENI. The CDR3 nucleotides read TGTGCCAGCTCTCCGACTAGCGGGGTGAACACAGATACGCAGTATTTT. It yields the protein CASSPTSGVNTDTQYF.

DNA for the CDR3: TGTGCCAGCAGCGACCGGGACAGGGGAGGCACAGATACGCAGTATTTT. Translated, it gives CASSDRDRGGTDTQYF. The chain is built from TRBV5-6 and TRBJ2-3; 10 bases line up with TRBD1. The germline V gene encodes CDR1 SGHDT and CDR2 YYEEEE. CDR3 length: 16 amino acids. The ends lost 4 bases at V and 1 base at J; junction bases unmatched: 6.